One T cell receptor (beta chain) is described in this entry. The antigen is unknown. The repertoire was sequenced with immunoSEQ multiplex PCR; TCRdb's copy has only in-frame clones and lacks some. The sample carries more than 110,000 clones, around 90% recorded once. The CDR3 is made up of 16 amino acids. Germline CDR1 reads SGHRS; CDR2 reads YFSETQ. V shed 4 bases and J 0 bases; nucleotides not matched to a gene: 6. This specimen comes from a study of T cell responses to AZD1222 COVID-19 vaccine. The overall study: Second-dose timings of about 4 or about 12 weeks were pooled. Study findings and constraints: Repertoire collection took place solely once the T cell response had peaked. Donor demographics were predominantly white British with a female majority; clonal diversity may be underestimated. Of the AZD1222 recipients, only five to seven were seropositive at baseline.

The sample consisted of peripheral blood, taken on day 0 of AZD1222 vaccination. This sequence originates from an adult in good health. V is TRBV5-1 and J is TRBJ2-3; TRBD1 matches at 9 bases. The CDR3 coding sequence is TGCGCCAGCAGCGCACAGGGGGCGAAAAGCACAGATACGCAGTATTTT. Protein product: CASSAQGAKSTDTQYF.